The 17 T cell receptor beta chains listed next were all sequenced from one sample in a study of early T cells in non-severe SARS-CoV-2 infection. TCRdb ran MiXCR on the 5' RACE reads and lists one entry per CDR3 protein. This table has 75,000 or so distinct CDR3 sequences, 10% to 12% appearing once. Sequencing used whole blood, obtained at baseline. The source is an adult who was a healthcare worker with PCR-confirmed SARS-CoV-2 infection or an uninfected control (not recorded which).

This clonotype was found many times. V usage is TRBV20-1 and J usage is TRBJ1-5; no definite D call. V lost 3 bases, J lost 6 bases, and 15 bases lay in between. CDR3 length: 14 amino acids. From germline, CDR1 is DFQATT and CDR2 SNEGSKA (reference sequence). In DNA, the CDR3 is TGCAGTGCTAGTGCGCGCGCAATCTCTCAGCCCCAGCATTTT. It codes for CSASARAISQPQHF.

This clonotype occurred a few times. The genes are TRBV10-3 and TRBJ2-1, with 7 bases aligning to TRBD1. Germline CDR1 reads ENHRY; CDR2 reads SYGVKD. The CDR3 is made up of 14 amino acids. Trimming cost V 6 bases and J 5 bases; bases outside gene matches: 7. The CDR3 sequence: CAIRTGTVHNEQFF. The CDR3 DNA reads TGTGCCATCAGAACCGGGACAGTTCACAATGAGCAGTTCTTC.

The chain employs TRBV7-9 and TRBJ2-7, with TRBD1 matching 9 bases. Germline-derived CDR1 and CDR2 are SEHNR and FQNEAQ (reference sequence). Germline trimming cut 1 base from V and 6 bases from J; bases unmatched to any gene: 19. The CDR3 sequence is 19 residues long. The CDR3 nucleotides are TGTGCCAGCAGCTTAGGGGGCCCTGGGACAGGGACCCATAGTCGCGAGCAGTACTTC. Its translation: CASSLGGPGTGTHSREQYF. Drawing the rest from reference TRBV7-9 and TRBJ2-7, the complete variable domain is DTGVSQNPRHKITKRGQNVTFRCDPISEHNRLYWYRQTLGQGPEFLTYFQNEAQLEKSRLLSDRFSAERPKGSFSTLEIQRTEQGDSAMYLCASSLGGPGTGTHSREQYFGPGTRLTVT.

There are many counts of this clonotype. The chain couples TRBV9 to TRBJ2-1; 7 nucleotides align to TRBD2. V gave up 0 bases and J gave up 9 bases; unmatched junction bases: 12. The CDR3 spans 16 residues. Germline V gives CDR1 SGDLS, CDR2 YYNGEE. The CDR3: CASSVARWGGVAEQFF. CDR3 DNA sequence: TGTGCCAGCAGCGTAGCCAGGTGGGGAGGGGTTGCTGAGCAGTTCTTC.

The chain uses TRBV7-6 and TRBJ2-1, with 10 bases aligning to TRBD2. The length of the CDR3 is 16 residues. V gave up 2 bases and J gave up 4 bases; unmatched junction bases: 5. Germline V gives CDR1 SGHVS, CDR2 FNYEAQ. CDR3 loop: CASSLLGSGRYNEQFF. The CDR3 region has the DNA TGTGCCAGCAGCTTATTAGGTAGCGGGAGGTACAATGAGCAGTTCTTC.

The J gene is TRBJ1-2, the V gene TRBV5-4; D ambiguous. The CDR3 runs to 13 residues. Trimming pared 2 bases from V and 6 bases from J, leaving 11 bases between. CDR1 and CDR2 from the germline V gene are SGHNT and YYREEE (reference sequence). The CDR3 nucleotides are TGTGCCAGCAGCTTTGCCGGTTCCGATGGCTACACCTTC. This gives the protein CASSFAGSDGYTF.

A few counts support this clonotype. DNA of the CDR3: TGTGCCAGCTCACCACCTAGCGACTACGAGCAGTACTTC. It specifies CASSPPSDYEQYF. This chain joins TRBV18 and TRBJ2-7, with D perhaps TRBD2 (5 bases). The V and J ends lost 0 bases and 3 bases respectively, with 6 bases between them. This CDR3 has 13 residues. From germline, CDR1 is KGHSH and CDR2 LQKENI.

This chain links TRBV12-3 or TRBV12-4 with TRBJ2-5, with 11 bases identical to TRBD2. This CDR3 has 17 amino acids. V lost 1 base, J lost 1 base, and 5 bases stayed unmatched. CDR3 DNA: TGTGCCAGCAGTTTAGTCGGGACTAGCGGATTCCAAGAGACCCAGTACTTC. Translation gives CASSLVGTSGFQETQYF.

This clonotype has just a few counts. The chain joins TRBV7-8 to TRBJ2-1, with D unresolved. The ends were cut back, 2 bases at V and 4 bases at J, with 6 bases in the middle. The CDR3 totals 13 residues. In germline, CDR1 is SGHVS, CDR2 FQNEAQ. This CDR3 reads CASSLQLYNEQFF. The CDR3 region has the DNA TGTGCCAGCAGCTTACAGCTGTACAATGAGCAGTTCTTC. The variable domain in full, completed from reference TRBV7-8 and TRBJ2-1, reads GAGVSQSPRYKVAKRGQDVALRCDPISGHVSLFWYQQALGQGPEFLTYFQNEAQLDKSGLPSDRFFAERPEGSVSTLKIQRTQQEDSAVYLCASSLQLYNEQFFGPGTRLTVL.

Ten or more counts support this clonotype. J is TRBJ1-4 and V is TRBV10-3; D gene unclear. The length of the CDR3 is 15 residues. Germline-derived CDR1 and CDR2 are ENHRY and SYGVKD. Trimming removed 0 bases at V and 6 bases at J, with 11 bases between. CDR3 in amino acids: CAISESWVGDEKLFF. The DNA of the CDR3 is TGTGCCATCAGTGAGTCCTGGGTCGGGGATGAAAAACTGTTTTTT.

This clonotype was observed a few times. The V gene is TRBV5-1, the J gene TRBJ1-2; no reliable D call. Trimming took off 9 bases at V and 0 bases at J, with 9 bases between the two ends. Germline V gene lookup returns CDR1 SGHRS and CDR2 YFSETQ. The CDR3 is 12 residues long. CDR3 DNA: TGCGCCAACCCAAAGGCTAACTATGGCTACACCTTC. Its translation is CANPKANYGYTF.

This clonotype has at least ten counts. The rearrangement joins TRBV19 to TRBJ2-7; 8 nucleotides agree with TRBD1. V lost 6 bases, J lost 2 bases, and 6 bases stayed unmatched. Germline V gene sequence: CDR1 LNHDA, CDR2 SQIVND (reference sequence). This CDR3 has 14 residues. CDR3 DNA sequence: TGTGCCAGTAGATTTGGACAGGGCCCCTACGAGCAGTACTTC. Protein product: CASRFGQGPYEQYF.

J is TRBJ2-2 and V is TRBV28; TRBD1 agrees at 8 bases. This CDR3 comprises 14 residues. V lost 5 bases and J lost 6; bases outside the gene matches: 5. The germline V gene has CDR1 MDHEN and CDR2 SYDVKM. The DNA of the CDR3 is TGTGCCAGCAGTGGACAGGGTTTCGCCGGGGAGCTGTTTTTT. It translates to CASSGQGFAGELFF. The full variable domain, with the rest looked up from reference TRBV28 and TRBJ2-2, is DVKVTQSSRYLVKRTGEKVFLECVQDMDHENMFWYRQDPGLGLRLIYFSYDVKMKEKGDIPEGYSVSREKKERFSLILESASTNQTSMYLCASSGQGFAGELFFGEGSRLTVL.

This clonotype has ten or more counts. The V call is TRBV6-1, the J call TRBJ2-7; weak D call: TRBD2 (6 bases). CDR1 and CDR2 from the germline V gene are MNHNS and SASEGT. There are 15 residues in the CDR3. Trimming removed 0 bases from V and 2 bases from J, with 11 bases in between. This CDR3 reads CASSEAGGLTYEQYF. CDR3 in DNA: TGTGCCAGCAGTGAAGCGGGGGGTCTCACCTACGAGCAGTACTTC.

This clonotype has just a few counts. V usage is TRBV11-1 and J usage is TRBJ1-1; D gene ambiguous. V lost 5 bases, J lost 0 bases, and 13 bases lay in between. The CDR3 has 15 residues. Germline CDR1 and CDR2: SGHAT and FQDESV (reference sequence). The CDR3 DNA reads TGTGCCAGCAGCGACTCGCAGCGTATGAACACTGAAGCTTTCTTT. Translated: CASSDSQRMNTEAFF.

The chain carries TRBV6-5 and TRBJ2-7; 8 nucleotides agree with TRBD1. J gave up 6 bases and V 6 bases, and 10 bases lay outside the gene matches. The CDR3 covers 14 residues. CDR1 and CDR2 (germline): MNHEY, SVGAGI. CDR3 sequence (DNA): TGTGCCAGCAGACCGACAGGGGCCCGGGGCGAGCAGTACTTC. This codes for CASRPTGARGEQYF.

The chain combines TRBV5-6 with TRBJ2-1; 10 bases agree with TRBD2. The CDR3 is 15 residues long. CDR1 SGHDT and CDR2 YYEEEE come from the germline V gene. Germline trimming cut 3 bases from V and 5 bases from J; bases unmatched to any gene: 5. For the CDR3, the DNA is TGTGCCAGCAGCTGGATACTAGCGGGGAACAATGAGCAGTTCTTC. Translated: CASSWILAGNNEQFF.